This section outlines one T cell receptor beta chain sequence together with its context. Libraries were prepared by immunoSEQ multiplex PCR; TCRdb keeps only in-frame clonotypes and omits some of them. The sample lists about 130,000 clones, 75% to 90% occurring once. The data were obtained in a study of radiation and T cells in renal cell carcinoma. Sample time point: blood 2 weeks post-SBRT. The sample's treatment: 15 Gy SBRT to primary tumor, nephrectomy 4 weeks later. Germline CDR1 MGHRA, CDR2 YSYEKL. V dropped 0 bases and J dropped 3 bases, with 12 bases sitting between them. The CDR3 runs to 16 residues.

The TCR comes from a woman aged 60-70 years with renal cell carcinoma. The chain has TRBV4-1 and TRBJ2-1; the D gene is possibly TRBD2 (5 bases). The sequenced sample was blood, obtained from a patient whose treatment included radiotherapy and nephrectomy. Here the CDR3 DNA reads TGCGCCAGCAGCCAAGAAAGAGGGCCTAACTACAATGAGCAGTTCTTC. Its translation is CASSQERGPNYNEQFF.